These 14 T cell receptor beta chains were sequenced from one sample in a study of glioma-infiltrating T cells after dendritic cell vaccination. Sequenced by immunoSEQ multiplex PCR; TCRdb stores in-frame clones only, minus some. Found here are roughly 47,000 clones, about 85% of them singletons; the top ten hold about 10%. The input for sequencing was blood, taken before dendritic cell vaccination. These receptors were taken from a human donor with glioblastoma.

This clone was found once. V usage is TRBV29-1 and J usage is TRBJ2-1; possibly TRBD1 for D (5 bases). Germline CDR1 and CDR2: SQVTM and ANQGSEA. V was clipped by 8 bases and J by 1 base, with 12 bases between them. The CDR3 totals 13 residues. CDR3 sequence: CSNKGLSYNEQFF. CDR3 in DNA: TGCAGCAACAAGGGGTTATCCTACAATGAGCAGTTCTTC.

The chain recombines TRBV27 with TRBJ1-1; D gene ambiguous. V shed 4 bases and J shed 1 base, with 10 bases lying between them. Looked up from germline, CDR1 is MNHEY and CDR2 is SMNVEV (reference sequence). The CDR3 length is 14 residues. The CDR3 bases are TGTGCCAGCAGTTATAGACACGGGAACACTGAAGCTTTCTTT. Its translation: CASSYRHGNTEAFF.

The chain uses TRBV4-1 and TRBJ1-2, with D possibly matching TRBD1 (5 bases). This CDR3 contains 15 residues. Germline loops: CDR1 MGHRA, CDR2 YSYEKL. V was clipped by 0 bases and J by 7 bases, with 15 bases between them. Written as DNA, the CDR3 is TGCGCCAGCAGCCAAGAGGGGGGGAGCCCTACTGGCTACACCTTC. It translates to CASSQEGGSPTGYTF.

CDR3 DNA sequence: TGTGCCAGCAGCCCCGAGCGAGGGGGAGGGGCTTTCTTT. This codes for CASSPERGGGAFF. The V and J genes are TRBV11-3 and TRBJ1-1; TRBD1 is a possible D gene (6 bases). Germline values: CDR1 SGHNT, CDR2 YENEEA. There are 13 residues in the CDR3. V was pared by 5 bases and J by 11 bases, with 18 bases between.

The chain combines TRBV10-1 with TRBJ1-1; 8 bases are a match to TRBD1. CDR3 length: 18 amino acids. V was pared by 8 bases and J by 5 bases, with 22 bases of the junction left unmatched. Germline V gene sequence: CDR1 WNHNN, CDR2 SYGVQD (reference sequence). This CDR3 reads CASCGRGKLGQGETEAFF. DNA for the CDR3: TGCGCCAGCTGTGGAAGGGGGAAACTCGGACAGGGTGAAACTGAAGCTTTCTTT.

The chain has TRBV6-1 and TRBJ2-7; 7 bases align to TRBD2. CDR3 size: 14 residues. V lost 2 bases, J lost 2 bases, and 3 bases stayed unmatched. Germline CDR1 is MNHNS and CDR2 is SASEGT. The CDR3 DNA sequence: TGTGCCAGCAGTGAAATTGGACTAGCCTACGAGCAGTACTTC. Its translation is CASSEIGLAYEQYF.

The rearrangement uses TRBV30 and TRBJ1-2; D might be TRBD1 (5 bases). This CDR3 comprises 14 residues. Germline values: CDR1 GTSNPN, CDR2 SVGIG (reference sequence). Between the trimmed V and J ends, which lost 2 bases and 8 bases, there was a span of 18 bases. CDR3 residues: CAWSPGRSIRGYTF. In DNA form, the CDR3 reads TGTGCCTGGAGTCCAGGGCGCTCCATTCGGGGCTACACCTTC. The whole variable domain, filled in from reference TRBV30 and TRBJ1-2, reads SQTIHQWPATLVQPVGSPLSLECTVEGTSNPNLYWYRQAAGRGLQLLFYSVGIGQISSEVPQNLSASRPQDRQFILSSKKLLLSDSGFYLCAWSPGRSIRGYTFGSGTRLTVV.

The J gene is TRBJ2-7, the V gene TRBV7-2; D is perhaps TRBD1 (7 bases). Per germline, CDR1 SGHTA and CDR2 FQGNSA. There are 19 residues in the CDR3. Trimming removed 1 base at V and 2 bases at J, with 24 bases between. The chain's CDR3 is CASSLGIGSSLGGTYEQYF. The CDR3 DNA reads TGTGCCAGCAGCTTAGGGATCGGGAGCAGTTTAGGGGGCACCTACGAGCAGTACTTC.

The genes are TRBV25-1 and TRBJ2-1, with a tentative D call TRBD2 (6 bases). The germline V gene has CDR1 MGHDK and CDR2 SYGVNS. CDR3 size: 17 residues. V lost 3 bases and J lost 7, with 22 bases in between. The CDR3 region is CASSEIAGNNRGNEQFF. In DNA, the CDR3 is TGTGCCAGCAGTGAGATTGCGGGAAATAACCGAGGGAATGAGCAGTTCTTC.

This clone was recorded only once. This rearrangement joins TRBV14 to TRBJ2-7; 7 positions agree with TRBD1. CDR3 length: 14 residues. Germline CDR1 is SGHDN and CDR2 is FVKESK. J lost 1 base, V lost 4 bases, and 4 bases had no gene match. The CDR3 here is CASSLTGFSYEQYF. As DNA, the CDR3 is TGTGCCAGCAGCCTGACAGGGTTTTCCTACGAGCAGTACTTC.

The V gene is TRBV30, the J gene TRBJ2-1; TRBD2 agrees at 8 bases. The CDR3 is made up of 14 amino acids. Per germline, CDR1 GTSNPN and CDR2 SVGIG (reference sequence). J lost 4 bases, V lost 5 bases, and 7 bases had no gene match. CDR3 sequence (DNA): TGTGCCTGGTCCACTAGCGGAGTTTACAATGAGCAGTTCTTC. Protein sequence: CAWSTSGVYNEQFF.

This sequence joins TRBV7-9 and TRBJ2-3; 11 bases map to TRBD2. The CDR3 length is 17 residues. CDR1 SEHNR and CDR2 FQNEAQ come from the germline V gene (reference sequence). V was pared by 1 base and J by 4 bases, with 7 bases of the junction left unmatched. This CDR3 is CASSLGSSSGRSDTQYF. CDR3 DNA sequence: TGTGCCAGCAGCTTAGGCTCGTCTAGCGGGAGGTCAGATACGCAGTATTTT.

The chain is built from TRBV5-5 and TRBJ2-5; 8 bases are shared with TRBD2. CDR1 SGHKS and CDR2 YYEKEE come from the germline V gene (reference sequence). The CDR3 extends over 14 amino acids. The V gene end was trimmed by 2 bases and the J gene end by 3 bases; junction bases not matched to a gene: 3. This CDR3 reads CASSFGTSKETQYF. The DNA for the CDR3 is TGTGCCAGCAGCTTCGGGACTAGTAAAGAGACCCAGTACTTC.

The J gene is TRBJ2-3, the V gene TRBV7-2; TRBD2 matches at 13 bases. The CDR3 spans 16 residues. Trimming cost V 5 bases and J 4 bases; bases outside gene matches: 6. Germline CDR1 SGHTA, CDR2 FQGNSA. Here the CDR3 DNA reads TGTGCCAGCAGCGTACTAGCGGGGGGGACCCCAGATACGCAGTATTTT. It codes for CASSVLAGGTPDTQYF. Looking up the rest from reference TRBV7-2 and TRBJ2-3 gives the full variable domain: GAGVSQSPSNKVTEKGKDVELRCDPISGHTALYWYRQSLGQGLEFLIYFQGNSAPDKSGLPSDRFSAERTGGSVSTLTIQRTQQEDSAVYLCASSVLAGGTPDTQYFGPGTRLTVL.